These T cell receptor beta chains were read from a single sample in a study of T cells after yellow fever vaccination. A single record per CDR3 protein comes from TCRdb applying MiXCR to the 5' RACE reads. In the table there are some 390,000 distinct CDR3 sequences, around 20% of which are singletons. The sequenced sample was PBMCs, obtained before the yellow fever booster vaccination. The source is a man between 18 and 35 years old who received the YFV17D yellow fever vaccine. The CDR3 runs from the conserved cysteine through the conserved F or W. The D gene is left open where the match is weak. Size tells how often a clone was seen (once, few, many) or the class of an expanded clone, and some rows leave it out.

d_call: .
v_call: TRBV3-1
j_call: TRBJ1-1
clone_size: .
cdr3_nt: TGTGCCAGCAGCCAGGCCAAGGTGAACACTGAAGCTTTCTTT
cdr3_aa: CASSQAKVNTEAFF

d_call: .
v_call: TRBV4-3
j_call: TRBJ2-6
clone_size: .
cdr3_nt: TGCGCCAGCAGCCAAGTGCCCGGCAAAAACTCTGGGGCCAACGTCCTGACTTTC
cdr3_aa: CASSQVPGKNSGANVLTF

d_call: .
v_call: TRBV19
j_call: TRBJ1-4
clone_size: few
cdr3_nt: TGTGCCACCCCCCGAACGACGGGCCTTAATGAAAAACTGTTTTTT
cdr3_aa: CATPRTTGLNEKLFF

d_call: .
v_call: TRBV20-1
j_call: TRBJ2-2
clone_size: .
cdr3_nt: TGCAGTGCTTTTAGACCGTGGAGGGACACCGGGGAGCTGTTTTTT
cdr3_aa: CSAFRPWRDTGELFF

d_call: TRBD1
v_call: TRBV2
j_call: TRBJ2-7
clone_size: many
cdr3_nt: TGTGCCAGCAGCCTAGACAGGGATCTTAAAAAGCAGTACTTC
cdr3_aa: CASSLDRDLKKQYF

d_call: .
v_call: TRBV4-1
j_call: TRBJ1-2
clone_size: few
cdr3_nt: TGCGCCAGCAGTGAAATGGGGAACTATGGCTACACCTTC
cdr3_aa: CASSEMGNYGYTF

d_call: TRBD2
v_call: TRBV9
j_call: TRBJ2-3
clone_size: .
cdr3_nt: TGTGCCAGCAGTACCGGTGTTAGCGGGGGGGCCACAGATACGCAGTATTTT
cdr3_aa: CASSTGVSGGATDTQYF

d_call: .
v_call: TRBV19
j_call: TRBJ2-1
clone_size: .
cdr3_nt: TGTGCCAGTAGTATAGGCGGCTCGGGGGCCTACAATGAGCAGTTCTTC
cdr3_aa: CASSIGGSGAYNEQFF

d_call: TRBD1
v_call: TRBV2
j_call: TRBJ1-1
clone_size: .
cdr3_nt: TGCGCCAGCAGCCAAGGGGGCTGGACTGAAGCTTTCTTT
cdr3_aa: CASSQGGWTEAFF

d_call: .
v_call: TRBV12-3/TRBV12-4
j_call: TRBJ2-5
clone_size: few
cdr3_nt: TGTGCCAGCAGTGGGCCGGGTTACCAAGAGACCCAGTACTTC
cdr3_aa: CASSGPGYQETQYF

d_call: .
v_call: TRBV20-1
j_call: TRBJ1-1
clone_size: few
cdr3_nt: TGCAGTGCTAGTAAGACGATGGCTGAAGCTTTCTTT
cdr3_aa: CSASKTMAEAFF

d_call: TRBD1
v_call: TRBV12-3/TRBV12-4
j_call: TRBJ2-7
clone_size: .
cdr3_nt: TGTGCCAGCAGCCTACAGGGGCCCCACGAGCAGTACTTC
cdr3_aa: CASSLQGPHEQYF

d_call: TRBD1
v_call: TRBV11-2
j_call: TRBJ2-3
clone_size: .
cdr3_nt: TGTGCCAGCAGCCTCTATTGGGGGACAGGGGCAGATACGCAGTATTTT
cdr3_aa: CASSLYWGTGADTQYF

d_call: .
v_call: TRBV20-1
j_call: TRBJ2-1
clone_size: few
cdr3_nt: TGCAGTGCTAGAGACGGACAGACAGTCAATGAGCAGTTCTTC
cdr3_aa: CSARDGQTVNEQFF

d_call: .
v_call: TRBV4-3
j_call: TRBJ2-6
clone_size: few
cdr3_nt: TGCGCCAGCAGAGGCCGGGACTCTGGGGCCAACGTCCTGACTTTC
cdr3_aa: CASRGRDSGANVLTF

d_call: .
v_call: TRBV4-3
j_call: TRBJ2-3
clone_size: .
cdr3_nt: TGCGCCAGCAGATCAGGTGTGGGTAGGGGGGTATCGTATACGCAGTATTTT
cdr3_aa: CASRSGVGRGVSYTQYF

d_call: TRBD2
v_call: TRBV27
j_call: TRBJ2-7
clone_size: .
cdr3_nt: TGTGCCAGCCCCGAGGGAAGCGGGGTCTCCTACGAGCAGTACTTC
cdr3_aa: CASPEGSGVSYEQYF

d_call: .
v_call: TRBV18
j_call: TRBJ1-5
clone_size: few
cdr3_nt: TGTGCCAGCTCAGCAGGGAGAGATCAGCCCCAGCATTTT
cdr3_aa: CASSAGRDQPQHF

d_call: .
v_call: TRBV2
j_call: TRBJ2-1
clone_size: many
cdr3_nt: TGTGCCAGCAGCCGCCCGCCGGGGAGCTCCTACAATGAGCAGTTCTTC
cdr3_aa: CASSRPPGSSYNEQFF

d_call: .
v_call: TRBV29-1
j_call: TRBJ1-2
clone_size: .
cdr3_nt: TGCAGCGTAGACGATCCTTCGGTAGGGCTCTACTATGGCTACACCTTC
cdr3_aa: CSVDDPSVGLYYGYTF

d_call: .
v_call: TRBV6-5
j_call: TRBJ2-3
clone_size: few
cdr3_nt: TGTGCCAGCAGTTACTTTGGAGGGGCCAGCACAGATACGCAGTATTTT
cdr3_aa: CASSYFGGASTDTQYF

d_call: .
v_call: TRBV4-3
j_call: TRBJ2-3
clone_size: .
cdr3_nt: TGCGCCAGCAGCCAAGCCCTAAAGGCCCCGGGAGATACGCAGTATTTT
cdr3_aa: CASSQALKAPGDTQYF

d_call: TRBD2
v_call: TRBV4-3
j_call: TRBJ2-7
clone_size: .
cdr3_nt: TGCGCCAGCAGGCGACAACTAGCGGAGAACTACGAGCAGTACTTC
cdr3_aa: CASRRQLAENYEQYF

d_call: TRBD2
v_call: TRBV3-1
j_call: TRBJ2-5
clone_size: once
cdr3_nt: TGTGCCAGCAGCCAATCTGACGGGGGGGCTCAAGAGACCCAGTACTTC
cdr3_aa: CASSQSDGGAQETQYF

d_call: .
v_call: TRBV28
j_call: TRBJ2-3
clone_size: few
cdr3_nt: TGTGCCAGCAGTTTTGGGGGGTTGCGAGCAGATACGCAGTATTTT
cdr3_aa: CASSFGGLRADTQYF

d_call: .
v_call: TRBV29-1
j_call: TRBJ2-1
clone_size: few
cdr3_nt: TGCAGCGTTGACGGCGAAACCAAGCCCTTC
cdr3_aa: CSVDGETKPF

d_call: .
v_call: TRBV4-2
j_call: TRBJ1-2
clone_size: .
cdr3_nt: TGTGCCAGCAGCCTGCGTCGGGACCCAGCTAACTATGGCTACACCTTC
cdr3_aa: CASSLRRDPANYGYTF

d_call: .
v_call: TRBV7-2
j_call: TRBJ1-1
clone_size: few
cdr3_nt: TGTGCCAGCAGCTTCCTAAGGGGGACTGAAGCTTTCTTT
cdr3_aa: CASSFLRGTEAFF

d_call: .
v_call: TRBV12-3/TRBV12-4
j_call: TRBJ1-2
clone_size: few
cdr3_nt: TGTGCCAGCAGTTCCGAGCTGGTCCTAGGCTACACCTTC
cdr3_aa: CASSSELVLGYTF